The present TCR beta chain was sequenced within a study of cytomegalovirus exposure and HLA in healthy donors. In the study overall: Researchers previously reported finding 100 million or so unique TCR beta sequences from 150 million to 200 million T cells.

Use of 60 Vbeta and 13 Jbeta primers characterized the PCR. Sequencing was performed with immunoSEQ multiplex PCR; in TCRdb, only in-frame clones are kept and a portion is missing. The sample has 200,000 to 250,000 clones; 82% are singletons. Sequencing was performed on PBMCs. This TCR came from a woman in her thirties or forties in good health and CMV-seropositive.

The CDR3 DNA reads as TGTGCCAGCAGCGGACTAGCGGGACCCCACGAGCAGTACTTC. Its protein is CASSGLAGPHEQYF. This sequence joins TRBV6-5 and TRBJ2-7, with 12 bases fitting TRBD2. CDR1 is MNHEY and CDR2 is SVGAGI in the germline V gene. Unmatched junction bases numbered 5, after V lost 6 bases and J lost 5 bases. This CDR3 contains 14 residues.